Here is one T cell receptor beta chain with its context. Its cognate antigen is unknown. This specimen comes from a study of identical twins. Regarding the study as a whole: Findings came from cross-sectional statistics, without long-term follow-up of donors. Insertions were reduced in abundant cord blood beta clonotypes but not in memory repertoires.

TCRdb itself ran the 5' RACE reads through MiXCR, one entry per CDR3 protein. Among about 200,000 distinct CDR3 sequences, about 6.7% were seen once, and the ten largest hold more than 12%. These same data were also listed under a study on T cells expressing NK-cell markers.

This receptor was identified in a woman aged 18-29 years in good health. The sample was CD8+ T cells sorted from blood.

The CDR3 region is CASSLEGVLNTEAFF. CDR3 sequence (DNA): TGCGCCAGCAGCCTGGAGGGAGTCTTGAACACTGAAGCTTTCTTT. This rearrangement joins TRBV5-1 to TRBJ1-1; D gene ambiguous. The CDR3 totals 15 residues. Germline V gene sequence: CDR1 SGHRS, CDR2 YFSETQ. Trimming left V 4 bases short and J 0 bases short, with 13 bases between. Using reference TRBV5-1 and TRBJ1-1 for the parts outside the CDR3, the full variable domain is KAGVTQTPRYLIKTRGQQVTLSCSPISGHRSVSWYQQTPGQGLQFLFEYFSETQRNKGNFPGRFSGRQFSNSRSEMNVSTLELGDSALYLCASSLEGVLNTEAFFGQGTRLTVV.